These 2 T cell receptor beta chains were all obtained from the same sample, sequenced in a study of HIV-infected children after antiretroviral therapy interruption. Described treatment: PENTA 11 planned treatment interruption arm or continuous ART arm. RNA-based 3' RACE libraries used unique molecular identifiers. Each CDR3 protein gets one entry after TCRdb re-called the 3' RACE reads with MiXCR. The sample lists about 46,000 distinct CDR3 sequences; approximately 4.3% were seen once. Sequencing was performed on CD45RA+ CD4+ T cells from PBMCs, pooled from several time points, taken from a donor given antiretroviral therapy, either interrupted or continuous. As to subset: naive CD4+ CD45RA+ CD45RO- T cells. These receptors were collected from a pool of human donors with HIV.

This clonotype was counted many times. The chain uses TRBV12-3 or TRBV12-4 and TRBJ1-5; tentatively, D is TRBD1 (6 bases). The CDR3 runs 15 residues. V lost 8 bases to trimming and J lost 3 bases, with 17 bases between them. CDR3 nucleotides: TGTGCCAGCTCAGGTATAGGGGGTCCCAATCAGCCCCAGCATTTT. Translating it yields CASSGIGGPNQPQHF.

This clonotype was recorded at least ten times. The V and J genes are TRBV28 and TRBJ2-7; D is unresolved. The length of the CDR3 is 14 residues. V shed 3 bases and J shed 7 bases, with 16 bases lying between them. Germline lookup yields CDR1 MDHEN and CDR2 SYDVKM. The CDR3 DNA reads TGTGCCAGCAGTTTGCAGGCCGCTTCGGTGGAGCAGTACTTC. This encodes CASSLQAASVEQYF.